This TCR beta chain was identified in a study of human T cells and chemical hapten exposure. Regarding the study as a whole: Positively correlated with patch test score were the counts of PT1 expanded TCRs. It was expanded TCRs that formed significantly more large CDR3 similarity clusters than controls did.

As to time point: pre-sensitization, week 0. As for treatment: therapeutic diphenylcyclopropenone sensitization with weekly scalp DPC. Investigators collected blood before applying each patch test. Alopecia patients, 18 to 70 years old and DPC-suitable, served as donors. This CDR3 spans 14 amino acids. Germline V gene data show CDR1 as SNHLY and CDR2 as FYNNEI. V lost 6 bases and J lost 1; bases outside the gene matches: 2. This clonotype was picked up a small number of times. Its antigen is still unknown. TCRdb re-called the RACE reads through MiXCR, storing one row per CDR3 protein. The data hold about 110,000 distinct CDR3 sequences, with less than 15% observed a single time.

Sequencing was performed on whole blood, taken in connection with sensitization to the hapten diphenylcyclopropenone (DPC). The origin of this receptor is a woman aged 45-59 years with alopecia areata. Some clones in this sample may be carry-over from other donors' samples. The rearrangement joins TRBV2 to TRBJ1-1; 10 bases are a match to TRBD1. In DNA, the CDR3 is TGTGCCAGCAGAGGGACAGGGGCGAACACTGAAGCTTTCTTT. Encoded protein: CASRGTGANTEAFF.